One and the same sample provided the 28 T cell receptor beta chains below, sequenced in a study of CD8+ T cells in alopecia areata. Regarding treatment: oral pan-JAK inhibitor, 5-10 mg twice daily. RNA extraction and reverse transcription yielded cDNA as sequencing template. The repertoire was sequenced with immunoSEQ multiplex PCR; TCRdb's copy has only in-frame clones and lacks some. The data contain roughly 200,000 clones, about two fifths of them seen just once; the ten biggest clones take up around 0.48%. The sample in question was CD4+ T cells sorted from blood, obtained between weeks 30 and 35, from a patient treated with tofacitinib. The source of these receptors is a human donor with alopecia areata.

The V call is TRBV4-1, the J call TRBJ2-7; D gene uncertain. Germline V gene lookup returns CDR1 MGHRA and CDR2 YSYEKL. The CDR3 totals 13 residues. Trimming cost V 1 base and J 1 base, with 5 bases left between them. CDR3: CASSQAPSYEQYF. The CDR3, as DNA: TGCGCCAGCAGCCAAGCCCCATCCTACGAGCAGTACTTC.

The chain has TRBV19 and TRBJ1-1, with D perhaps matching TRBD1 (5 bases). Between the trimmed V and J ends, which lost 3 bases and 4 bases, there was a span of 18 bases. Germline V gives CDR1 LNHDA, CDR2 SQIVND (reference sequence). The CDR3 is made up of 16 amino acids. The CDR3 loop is CASSIPRLGVGTEAFF. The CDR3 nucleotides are TGTGCCAGTAGTATTCCGAGACTAGGGGTGGGCACTGAAGCTTTCTTT.

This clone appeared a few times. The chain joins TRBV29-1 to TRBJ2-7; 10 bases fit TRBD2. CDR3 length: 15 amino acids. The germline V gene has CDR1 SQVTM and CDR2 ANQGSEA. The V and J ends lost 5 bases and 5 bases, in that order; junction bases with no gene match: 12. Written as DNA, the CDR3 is TGCAGCGTTCGGGCTAGCGGGAGACCTGCCCACGAGCAGTACTTC. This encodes CSVRASGRPAHEQYF.

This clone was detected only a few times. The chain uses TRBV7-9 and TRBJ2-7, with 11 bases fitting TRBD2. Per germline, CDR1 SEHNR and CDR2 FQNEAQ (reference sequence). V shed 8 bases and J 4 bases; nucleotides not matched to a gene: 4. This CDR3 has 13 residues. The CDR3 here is CASLLAGAYEQYF. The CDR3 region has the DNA TGTGCCAGCTTACTAGCGGGAGCGTACGAGCAGTACTTC. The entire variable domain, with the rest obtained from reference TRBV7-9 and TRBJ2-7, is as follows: DTGVSQNPRHKITKRGQNVTFRCDPISEHNRLYWYRQTLGQGPEFLTYFQNEAQLEKSRLLSDRFSAERPKGSFSTLEIQRTEQGDSAMYLCASLLAGAYEQYFGPGTRLTVT.

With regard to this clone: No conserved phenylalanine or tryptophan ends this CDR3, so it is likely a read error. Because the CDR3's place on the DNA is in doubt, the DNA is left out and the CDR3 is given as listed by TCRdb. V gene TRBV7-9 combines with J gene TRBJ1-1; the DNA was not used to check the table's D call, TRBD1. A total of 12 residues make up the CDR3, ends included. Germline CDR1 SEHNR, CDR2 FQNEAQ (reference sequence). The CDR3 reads CASSLRDSQSLL.

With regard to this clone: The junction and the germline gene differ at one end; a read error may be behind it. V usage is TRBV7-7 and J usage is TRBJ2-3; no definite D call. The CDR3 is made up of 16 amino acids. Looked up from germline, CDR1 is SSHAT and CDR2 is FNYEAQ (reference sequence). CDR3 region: CASSPEPRGGTDTQYF. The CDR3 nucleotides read TGTGCTAGCAGCCCGGAGCCGCGTGGCGGCACAGATACGCAGTATTTT.

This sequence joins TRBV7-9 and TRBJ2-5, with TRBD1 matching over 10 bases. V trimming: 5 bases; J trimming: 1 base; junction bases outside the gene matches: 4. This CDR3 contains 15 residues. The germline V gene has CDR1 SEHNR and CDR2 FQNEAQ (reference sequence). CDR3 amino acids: CASSAGTGAQETQYF. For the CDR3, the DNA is TGTGCCAGCAGCGCCGGGACAGGGGCCCAAGAGACCCAGTACTTC.

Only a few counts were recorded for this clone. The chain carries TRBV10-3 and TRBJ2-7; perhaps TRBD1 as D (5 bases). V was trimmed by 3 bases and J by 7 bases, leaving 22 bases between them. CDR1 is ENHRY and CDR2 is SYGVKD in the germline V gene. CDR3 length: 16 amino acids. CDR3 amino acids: CAISDPGLVGVGEQYF. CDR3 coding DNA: TGTGCCATCAGTGACCCCGGTCTGGTAGGGGTAGGGGAGCAGTACTTC.

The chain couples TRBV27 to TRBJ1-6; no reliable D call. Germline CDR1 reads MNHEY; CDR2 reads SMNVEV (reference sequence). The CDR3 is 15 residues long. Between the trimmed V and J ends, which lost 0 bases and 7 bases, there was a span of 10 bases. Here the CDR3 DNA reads TGTGCCAGCAGTTTATCGTGGCAGATGAATTCACCCCTCCACTTT. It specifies CASSLSWQMNSPLHF.

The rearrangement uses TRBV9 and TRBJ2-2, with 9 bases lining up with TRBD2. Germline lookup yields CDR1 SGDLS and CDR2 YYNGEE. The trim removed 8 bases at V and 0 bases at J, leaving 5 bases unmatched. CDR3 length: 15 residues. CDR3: CASSPSGANTGELFF. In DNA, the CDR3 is TGTGCCAGTAGTCCTAGCGGGGCGAACACCGGGGAGCTGTTTTTT.

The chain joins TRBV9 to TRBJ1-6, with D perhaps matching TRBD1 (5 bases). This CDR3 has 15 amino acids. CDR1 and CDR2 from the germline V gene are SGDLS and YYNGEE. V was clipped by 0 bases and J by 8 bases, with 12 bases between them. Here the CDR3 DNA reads TGTGCCAGCAGCGTAGCTGCAGGGCTGGATTCACCCCTCCACTTT. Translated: CASSVAAGLDSPLHF.

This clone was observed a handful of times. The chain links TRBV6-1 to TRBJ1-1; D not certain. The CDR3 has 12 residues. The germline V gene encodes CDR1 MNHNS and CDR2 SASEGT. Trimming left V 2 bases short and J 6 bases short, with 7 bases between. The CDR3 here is CASSETVPEAFF. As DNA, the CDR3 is TGTGCCAGCAGTGAAACAGTGCCTGAAGCTTTCTTT.

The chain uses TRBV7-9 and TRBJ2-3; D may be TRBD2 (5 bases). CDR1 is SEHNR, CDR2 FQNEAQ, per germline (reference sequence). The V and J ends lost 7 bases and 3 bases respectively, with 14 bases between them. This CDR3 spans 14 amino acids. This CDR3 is CASNRGPGTDTQYF. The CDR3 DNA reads TGTGCCAGCAATAGAGGTCCGGGAACAGATACGCAGTATTTT.

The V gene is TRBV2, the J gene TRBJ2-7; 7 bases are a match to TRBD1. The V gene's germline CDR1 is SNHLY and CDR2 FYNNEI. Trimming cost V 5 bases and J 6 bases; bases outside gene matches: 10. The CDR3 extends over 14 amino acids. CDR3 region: CASSPGQLSSEQYF. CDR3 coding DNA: TGTGCCAGCAGTCCGGGACAGTTATCAAGCGAGCAGTACTTC.

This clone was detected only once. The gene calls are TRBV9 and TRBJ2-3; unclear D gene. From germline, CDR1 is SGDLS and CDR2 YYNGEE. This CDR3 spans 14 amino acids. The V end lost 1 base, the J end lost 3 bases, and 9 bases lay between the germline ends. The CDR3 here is CASSVRAATDTQYF. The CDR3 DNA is TGTGCCAGCAGCGTACGGGCGGCAACAGATACGCAGTATTTT.

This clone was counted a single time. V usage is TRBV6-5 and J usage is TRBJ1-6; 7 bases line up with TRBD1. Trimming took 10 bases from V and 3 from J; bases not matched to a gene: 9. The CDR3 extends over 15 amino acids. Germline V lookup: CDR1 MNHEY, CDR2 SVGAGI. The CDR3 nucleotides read TGTGCCACCAGGGGAGGGGGCGTCTATAATTCACCCCTCCACTTT. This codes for CATRGGGVYNSPLHF.

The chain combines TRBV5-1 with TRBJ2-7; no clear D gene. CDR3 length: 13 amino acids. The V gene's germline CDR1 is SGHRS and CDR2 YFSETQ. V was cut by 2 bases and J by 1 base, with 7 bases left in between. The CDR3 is CASSFAESYEQYF. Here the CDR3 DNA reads TGCGCCAGCAGCTTCGCAGAATCCTACGAGCAGTACTTC.

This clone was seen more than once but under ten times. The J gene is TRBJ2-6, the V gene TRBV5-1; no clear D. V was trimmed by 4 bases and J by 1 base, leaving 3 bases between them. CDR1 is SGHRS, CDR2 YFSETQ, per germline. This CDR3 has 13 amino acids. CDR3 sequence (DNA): TGCGCCAGCAGCATTTCTGGGGCCAACGTCCTGACTTTC. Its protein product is CASSISGANVLTF.

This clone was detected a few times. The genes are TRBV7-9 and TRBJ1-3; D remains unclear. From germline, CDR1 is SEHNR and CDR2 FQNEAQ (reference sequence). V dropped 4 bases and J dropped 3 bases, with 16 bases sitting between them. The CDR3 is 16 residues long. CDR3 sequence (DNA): TGTGCCAGCAGCTCCGTATCCCTGAGAAGTGGAAACACCATATATTTT. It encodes CASSSVSLRSGNTIYF.

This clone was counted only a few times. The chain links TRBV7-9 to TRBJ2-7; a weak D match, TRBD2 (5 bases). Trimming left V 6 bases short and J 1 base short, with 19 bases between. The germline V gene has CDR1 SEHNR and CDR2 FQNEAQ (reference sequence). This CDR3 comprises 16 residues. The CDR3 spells CASRELGGGESYEQYF. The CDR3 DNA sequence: TGTGCCAGCAGAGAGCTGGGCGGAGGCGAGTCCTACGAGCAGTACTTC.

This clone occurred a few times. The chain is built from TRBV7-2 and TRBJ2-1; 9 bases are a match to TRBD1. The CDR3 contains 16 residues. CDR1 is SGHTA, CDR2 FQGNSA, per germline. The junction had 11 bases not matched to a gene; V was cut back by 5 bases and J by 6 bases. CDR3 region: CASSPHRDRELNEQFF. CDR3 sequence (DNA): TGTGCCAGCAGCCCACACCGGGACAGGGAACTCAATGAGCAGTTCTTC.

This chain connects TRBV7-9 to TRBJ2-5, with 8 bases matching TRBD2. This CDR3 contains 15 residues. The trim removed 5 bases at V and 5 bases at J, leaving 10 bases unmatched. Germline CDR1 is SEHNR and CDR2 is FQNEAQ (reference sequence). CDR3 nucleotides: TGTGCCAGCAGCCCCCCGGGAGGGGCGGGTGAGACCCAGTACTTC. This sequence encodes CASSPPGGAGETQYF.

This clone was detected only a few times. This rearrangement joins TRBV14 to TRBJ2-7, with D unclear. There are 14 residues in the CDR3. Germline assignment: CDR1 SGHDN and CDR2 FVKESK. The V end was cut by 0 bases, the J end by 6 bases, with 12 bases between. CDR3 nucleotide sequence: TGTGCCAGCAGCCAAGATTTGGGAAAGAGCGAGCAGTACTTC. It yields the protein CASSQDLGKSEQYF. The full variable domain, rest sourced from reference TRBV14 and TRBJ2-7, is EAGVTQFPSHSVIEKGQTVTLRCDPISGHDNLYWYRRVMGKEIKFLLHFVKESKQDESGMPNNRFLAERTGGTYSTLKVQPAELEDSGVYFCASSQDLGKSEQYFGPGTRLTVT.

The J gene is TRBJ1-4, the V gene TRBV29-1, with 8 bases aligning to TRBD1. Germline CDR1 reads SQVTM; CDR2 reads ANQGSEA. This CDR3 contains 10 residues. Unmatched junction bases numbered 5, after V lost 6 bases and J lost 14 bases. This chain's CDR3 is CSVGTGHLFF. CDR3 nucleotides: TGCAGCGTGGGGACAGGACACCTGTTTTTT.

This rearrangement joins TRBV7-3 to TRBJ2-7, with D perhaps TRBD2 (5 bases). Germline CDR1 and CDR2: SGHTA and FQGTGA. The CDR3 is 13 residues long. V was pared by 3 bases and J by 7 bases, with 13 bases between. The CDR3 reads CASSFSPSWEQYF. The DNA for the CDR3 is TGTGCCAGCAGCTTTTCCCCTAGCTGGGAGCAGTACTTC.

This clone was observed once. CDR3 sequence: CASRLGLASTDTQYF. The CDR3 nucleotides are TGTGCCAGCAGGCTGGGACTAGCCAGCACAGATACGCAGTATTTT. This chain joins TRBV7-2 and TRBJ2-3, with 9 bases that match TRBD2. Germline CDR1 SGHTA, CDR2 FQGNSA. J lost 0 bases, V lost 6 bases, and 4 bases had no gene match. The CDR3 sequence is 15 residues long. The whole variable domain, remainder taken from reference TRBV7-2 and TRBJ2-3, is GAGVSQSPSNKVTEKGKDVELRCDPISGHTALYWYRQSLGQGLEFLIYFQGNSAPDKSGLPSDRFSAERTGGSVSTLTIQRTQQEDSAVYLCASRLGLASTDTQYFGPGTRLTVL.

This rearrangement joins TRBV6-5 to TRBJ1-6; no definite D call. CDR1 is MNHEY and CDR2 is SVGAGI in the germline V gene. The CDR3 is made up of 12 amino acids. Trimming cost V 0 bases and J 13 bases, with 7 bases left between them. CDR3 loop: CASSYSGPPLHF. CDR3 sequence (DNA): TGTGCCAGCAGTTACTCGGGCCCGCCCCTCCACTTT.

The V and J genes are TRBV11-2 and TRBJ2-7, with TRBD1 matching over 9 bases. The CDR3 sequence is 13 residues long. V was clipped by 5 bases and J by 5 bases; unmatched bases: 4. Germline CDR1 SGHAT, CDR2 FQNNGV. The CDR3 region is CASSQRTGDEQYF. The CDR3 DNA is TGTGCCAGCAGCCAGCGGACAGGGGACGAGCAGTACTTC.